A single sample is the source of the 22 T cell receptor beta chains below, sequenced in a study of OX40 agonist ivuxolimab in advanced cancers. The method was immunoSEQ multiplex PCR; TCRdb's version includes in-frame clones alone and lacks a portion of them. This table holds fewer than 90,000 clones, roughly 91% found once. Sequencing was performed on CD4+ or CD8+ T cells sorted from blood, taken in a trial of the OX40 agonist ivuxolimab. These TCRs come from an adult with an advanced solid tumor such as melanoma, head and neck, liver or kidney cancer.

V and J are TRBV18 and TRBJ2-1; D gene ambiguous. CDR3 length: 14 amino acids. Germline-derived CDR1 and CDR2 are KGHSH and LQKENI. Deletions cut 2 bases from V and 6 bases from J, with 11 bases between. CDR3 nucleotides: TGTGCCAGCTCACCAAGGCCAGTTGGCAATGAGCAGTTCTTC. It codes for CASSPRPVGNEQFF.

This clone came up once. This chain uses TRBV11-2 with TRBJ2-1; D is unclear. V dropped 3 bases and J dropped 7 bases, with 7 bases sitting between them. This CDR3 region has 12 residues. Germline CDR1 SGHAT, CDR2 FQNNGV. The DNA of the CDR3 is TGTGCCAGCAGCTTGCAGGAAAATGAGCAGTTCTTC. It encodes CASSLQENEQFF.

Written as DNA, the CDR3 is TGTGCCAGCAGCGTGGGGCCCTCGGGGATTCAGTACTTC. Encoded protein: CASSVGPSGIQYF. V and J are TRBV9 and TRBJ2-4; D assignment may be TRBD1 or TRBD2 (5 bases each). The CDR3 consists of 13 residues. V lost 2 bases and J 10 bases, leaving 13 bases between the germline ends. Germline loops: CDR1 SGDLS, CDR2 YYNGEE.

This clone was detected only once. The chain is built from TRBV5-1 and TRBJ2-2, with D perhaps matching TRBD1 or TRBD2 (5 bases each). The germline CDR1 and CDR2 sequences are SGHRS and YFSETQ. The CDR3 length is 16 residues. V dropped 4 bases and J dropped 4 bases, with 17 bases sitting between them. The CDR3 bases are TGCGCCAGCAGCGAGGGAAAGGGGTTCCTCACCGGGGAGCTGTTTTTT. Translated, it gives CASSEGKGFLTGELFF.

The chain combines TRBV28 with TRBJ1-1; 11 bases line up with TRBD1. Looked up from germline, CDR1 is MDHEN and CDR2 is SYDVKM. There are 16 residues in the CDR3. The V gene end was trimmed by 2 bases and the J gene end by 1 base; junction bases not matched to a gene: 3. CDR3 residues: CASSLVDRGPNTEAFF. CDR3 DNA: TGTGCCAGCAGTTTAGTGGACAGGGGGCCGAACACTGAAGCTTTCTTT.

The gene calls are TRBV2 and TRBJ2-7; 13 bases agree with TRBD2. J gave up 6 bases and V 6 bases, and 11 bases lay outside the gene matches. CDR1 SNHLY and CDR2 FYNNEI come from the germline V gene. CDR3 length: 16 amino acids. CDR3 bases: TGTGCCAGCAGGGGACTAGCGGGACCCCGGGTAGGCGAGCAGTACTTC. It codes for CASRGLAGPRVGEQYF.

The genes are TRBV5-4 and TRBJ1-2; TRBD1 is a possible D gene (5 bases). With 4 bases removed from V and 4 bases from J, the gap between germline ends came to 11 bases. CDR1 SGHNT and CDR2 YYREEE come from the germline V gene (reference sequence). The CDR3 covers 13 residues. CDR3 DNA sequence: TGTGCCAGCAGCCCCGGGACTCTCTATGGCTACACCTTC. The encoded protein is CASSPGTLYGYTF.

The CDR3 loop reads CASSLDVAMNTEAFF. CDR3 sequence (DNA): TGTGCCAGCAGTTTAGATGTGGCCATGAACACTGAAGCTTTCTTT. J is TRBJ1-1 and V is TRBV28; D remains unclear. This CDR3 has 15 amino acids. The germline gives CDR1 MDHEN, CDR2 SYDVKM. V gave up 2 bases and J gave up 0 bases, with 10 bases separating them.

V is TRBV30 and J is TRBJ2-5; D is possibly TRBD2 (7 bases). The ends were cut back, 0 bases at V and 5 bases at J, with 13 bases in the middle. The CDR3 runs 14 residues. Germline CDR1 is GTSNPN and CDR2 is SVGIG (reference sequence). Here the CDR3 reads CAWSVLEGGETQYF. CDR3 coding DNA: TGTGCCTGGAGTGTACTGGAGGGGGGGGAGACCCAGTACTTC.

The gene calls are TRBV23-1 and TRBJ2-7; TRBD2 agrees at 12 bases. TRBV23-1 is placed among ORFs of uncertain function. This CDR3 spans 20 amino acids. Unmatched junction bases numbered 18, after V lost 1 base and J lost 5 bases. The CDR3 region has the DNA TGCGCCAGCAGTCAATGGGACGGGAGGTGGGCTAGCGGGAGGGCCGACGAGCAGTACTTC. Amino acid sequence: CASSQWDGRWASGRADEQYF.

V and J are TRBV6-5 and TRBJ2-5; 12 bases agree with TRBD2. Matching the DNA end better, TRBJ2-7 makes the J call doubtful. The CDR3 length is 15 residues. In germline, CDR1 is MNHEY, CDR2 SVGAGI. In nucleotides, the CDR3 is TGTGCCAGCAGTTACGGAGTACTAGCGGGAGGCGAGCAGTACTTC. Translation: CASSYGVLAGGEQYF.

The chain couples TRBV15 to TRBJ1-3, with D possibly being TRBD1 (5 bases). Looked up from germline, CDR1 is LNHNV and CDR2 is YYDKDF (reference sequence). Trimming cost V 3 bases and J 0 bases, with 9 bases left between them. The CDR3 is 15 amino acids. CDR3 nucleotides: TGTGCCACCAGCAGGGCAGGGAGCTCTGGAAACACCATATATTTT. This codes for CATSRAGSSGNTIYF.

This chain joins TRBV19 and TRBJ1-5; 7 bases are a match to TRBD1. The V and J ends lost 7 bases and 2 bases, in that order; junction bases with no gene match: 11. Germline CDR1 is LNHDA and CDR2 is SQIVND (reference sequence). This CDR3 region has 16 residues. CDR3 loop: CASTPTGWGGNQPQHF. CDR3 DNA sequence: TGTGCCAGTACCCCGACAGGGTGGGGGGGCAATCAGCCCCAGCATTTT.

This sequence joins TRBV7-9 and TRBJ2-5, with 7 nucleotides matching TRBD1. CDR3 size: 17 residues. Trimming took 5 bases from V and 1 from J; bases not matched to a gene: 13. In germline, CDR1 is SEHNR, CDR2 FQNEAQ (reference sequence). In DNA form, the CDR3 reads TGTGCCAGCAGCCTACCTCTTCGACAGGGCCTCCAAGAGACCCAGTACTTC. Its protein product is CASSLPLRQGLQETQYF.

As for this clone: The sample holds other DNA sequences that translate to the same CDR3. V is TRBV11-2 and J is TRBJ2-4; D gene ambiguous. The germline gives CDR1 SGHAT, CDR2 FQNNGV. Trimming shortened V by 4 bases and J by 0 bases, and 7 bases separated the two germline ends. This CDR3 is built from 14 residues. CDR3 amino acids: CASSWSLAKNIQYF. CDR3 sequence (DNA): TGTGCCAGCAGCTGGAGTCTAGCCAAAAACATTCAGTACTTC.

This sequence joins TRBV7-2 and TRBJ2-7; tentatively, D is TRBD2 (6 bases). This CDR3 has 13 amino acids. Trimming removed 5 bases at V and 1 base at J, with 9 bases between. CDR1 and CDR2 (germline): SGHTA, FQGNSA. The CDR3 loop reads CASSEGLSYEQYF. The DNA for the CDR3 is TGTGCCAGCAGCGAGGGACTGTCCTACGAGCAGTACTTC.

V is TRBV27 and J is TRBJ1-2; maybe TRBD1 (6 bases). Deletions cut 4 bases from V and 4 bases from J, with 10 bases between. In germline, CDR1 is MNHEY, CDR2 SMNVEV (reference sequence). This CDR3 is 13 amino acids long. CDR3 loop: CASSYKGGYGYTF. As DNA, the CDR3 is TGTGCCAGCAGTTATAAGGGGGGCTATGGCTACACCTTC.

The chain couples TRBV4-1 to TRBJ1-1, with 7 positions matching TRBD1. J lost 6 bases, V lost 6 bases, and 16 bases had no gene match. Per germline, CDR1 MGHRA and CDR2 YSYEKL. The CDR3 sequence is 16 residues long. Here the CDR3 reads CASRPSETGSRAEAFF. CDR3 DNA sequence: TGCGCCAGCAGACCTTCGGAGACAGGGTCAAGAGCTGAAGCTTTCTTT.

On this clone: In the same sample, other DNA sequences code for this CDR3. The chain uses TRBV18 and TRBJ2-1, with D maybe TRBD2 (5 bases). Germline V gene data show CDR1 as KGHSH and CDR2 as LQKENI. V was pared by 3 bases and J by 8 bases, with 5 bases between. The CDR3 runs 11 residues. The CDR3 protein is CASSPRDEQFF. The CDR3 nucleotides read TGTGCCAGCTCACCGCGGGATGAGCAGTTCTTC.

The chain couples TRBV11-2 to TRBJ2-1, with D perhaps matching TRBD1 or TRBD2 (5 bases each). Germline-derived CDR1 and CDR2 are SGHAT and FQNNGV. V lost 3 bases and J lost 8, with 14 bases in between. The CDR3 totals 14 residues. CDR3 sequence reads: CASSFVEGIDEQFF. CDR3 nucleotide sequence: TGTGCCAGCAGCTTCGTCGAGGGGATCGATGAGCAGTTCTTC.

The chain has TRBV30 and TRBJ2-2; 8 bases agree with TRBD2. The J segment lost 7 bases and the V segment lost 2 bases, leaving 3 bases of the junction unmatched. The CDR3 sequence is 13 residues long. Germline V CDR1 and CDR2: GTSNPN, SVGIG (reference sequence). CDR3 amino acids: CAWSRGLVGELFF. CDR3 nucleotides: TGTGCCTGGAGTCGGGGACTAGTCGGGGAGCTGTTTTTT.

This clone was seen a single time. The V and J genes are TRBV19 and TRBJ2-2; 12 bases are a match to TRBD1. This CDR3 is built from 16 residues. Germline V gives CDR1 LNHDA, CDR2 SQIVND (reference sequence). J lost 4 bases, V lost 4 bases, and 4 bases had no gene match. The CDR3, as DNA: TGTGCCAGTAGTAAGGGACAGGGGGCGAGCACCGGGGAGCTGTTTTTT. The encoded protein is CASSKGQGASTGELFF.